This T cell receptor beta chain came from a study of early T cells in non-severe SARS-CoV-2 infection. In this sample, this clonotype turned up a few times. Antigen: not known. The CDR3 totals 12 residues. Trimming removed 3 bases from V and 0 bases from J, with 3 bases in between. Germline V lookup: CDR1 DFQATT, CDR2 SNEGSKA (reference sequence). Individually, cDNA molecules had unique molecular identifiers attached to them. TCRdb re-derived calls from the 5' RACE reads in MiXCR, one entry per CDR3 protein. The data hold under 35,000 distinct CDR3 sequences, with 9% to 10% observed a single time. Findings of the study overall: The VDJdb matching leaned toward anti-spike CD8 responses and overlooked private and CD4 specificities.

The sample consisted of whole blood. The TCR sequence derives from an adult who was a healthcare worker with PCR-confirmed SARS-CoV-2 infection or an uninfected control (not recorded which). The gene calls are TRBV20-1 and TRBJ1-5; D gene ambiguous. The CDR3 sequence: CSARDSNQPQHF. CDR3 sequence (DNA): TGCAGTGCTAGGGATAGCAATCAGCCCCAGCATTTT.